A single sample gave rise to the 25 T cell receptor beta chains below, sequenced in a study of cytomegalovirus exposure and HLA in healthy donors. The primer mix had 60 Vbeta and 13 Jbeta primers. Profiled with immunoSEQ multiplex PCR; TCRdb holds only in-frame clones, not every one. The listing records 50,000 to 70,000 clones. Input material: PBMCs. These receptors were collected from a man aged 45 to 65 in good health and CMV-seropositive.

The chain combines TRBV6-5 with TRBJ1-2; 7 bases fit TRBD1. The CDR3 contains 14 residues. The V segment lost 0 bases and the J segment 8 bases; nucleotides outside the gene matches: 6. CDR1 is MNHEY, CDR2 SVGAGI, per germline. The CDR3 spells CASSYSTGQRGYTF. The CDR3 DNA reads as TGTGCCAGCAGTTACTCGACGGGACAGAGGGGCTACACCTTC.

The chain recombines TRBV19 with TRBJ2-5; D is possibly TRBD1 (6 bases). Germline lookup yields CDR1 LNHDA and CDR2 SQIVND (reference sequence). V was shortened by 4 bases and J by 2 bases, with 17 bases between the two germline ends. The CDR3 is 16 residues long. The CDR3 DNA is TGTGCCAGTAGTAAGGCAGGCATTACAGGGCAAGAGACCCAGTACTTC. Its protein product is CASSKAGITGQETQYF.

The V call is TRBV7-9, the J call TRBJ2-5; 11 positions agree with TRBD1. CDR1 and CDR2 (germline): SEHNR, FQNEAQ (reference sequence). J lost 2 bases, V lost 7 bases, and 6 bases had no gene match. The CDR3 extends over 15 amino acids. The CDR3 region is CASNHRDRGQETQYF. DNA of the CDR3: TGTGCCAGCAACCACCGGGACAGGGGGCAAGAGACCCAGTACTTC.

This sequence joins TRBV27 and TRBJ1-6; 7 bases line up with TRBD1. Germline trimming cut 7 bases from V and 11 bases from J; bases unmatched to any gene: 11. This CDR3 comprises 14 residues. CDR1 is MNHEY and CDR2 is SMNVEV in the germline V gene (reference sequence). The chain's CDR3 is CASKTGQSSAPLHF. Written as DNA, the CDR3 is TGTGCCAGCAAGACGGGACAGTCTTCCGCACCCCTCCACTTT.

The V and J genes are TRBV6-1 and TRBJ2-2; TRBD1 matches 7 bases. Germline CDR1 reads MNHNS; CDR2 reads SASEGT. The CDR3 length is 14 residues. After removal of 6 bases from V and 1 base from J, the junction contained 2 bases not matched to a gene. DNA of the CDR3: TGTGCCAGCAGCTGGGACAGGAACACCGGGGAGCTGTTTTTT. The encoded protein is CASSWDRNTGELFF.

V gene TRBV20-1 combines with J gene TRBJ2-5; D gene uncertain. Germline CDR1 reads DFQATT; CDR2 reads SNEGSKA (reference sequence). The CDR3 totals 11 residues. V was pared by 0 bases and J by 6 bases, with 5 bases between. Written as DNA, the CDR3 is TGCAGTGCTAGAGAGAAGCAGACCCAGTACTTC. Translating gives CSAREKQTQYF.

The CDR3 reads CASSQVFGLRGNEQFF. The CDR3 DNA reads TGCGCCAGCAGCCAAGTGTTTGGACTAAGGGGAAATGAGCAGTTCTTC. The rearrangement joins TRBV4-1 to TRBJ2-1; tentative D call: TRBD2 (6 bases). CDR3 length equals 16 residues. V dropped 1 base and J dropped 7 bases, with 17 bases sitting between them. Germline CDR1 MGHRA, CDR2 YSYEKL.

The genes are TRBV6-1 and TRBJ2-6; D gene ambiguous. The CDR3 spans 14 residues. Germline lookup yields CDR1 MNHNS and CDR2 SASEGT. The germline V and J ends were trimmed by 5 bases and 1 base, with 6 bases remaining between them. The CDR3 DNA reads TGTGCCAGCAGTACGGGTTCTGGGGCCAACGTCCTGACTTTC. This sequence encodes CASSTGSGANVLTF.

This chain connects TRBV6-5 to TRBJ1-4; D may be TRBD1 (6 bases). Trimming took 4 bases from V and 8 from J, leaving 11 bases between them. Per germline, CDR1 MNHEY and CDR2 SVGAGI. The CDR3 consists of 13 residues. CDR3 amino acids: CASSSTGREKLFF. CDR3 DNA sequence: TGTGCCAGCAGTTCTACAGGGAGAGAAAAACTGTTTTTT.

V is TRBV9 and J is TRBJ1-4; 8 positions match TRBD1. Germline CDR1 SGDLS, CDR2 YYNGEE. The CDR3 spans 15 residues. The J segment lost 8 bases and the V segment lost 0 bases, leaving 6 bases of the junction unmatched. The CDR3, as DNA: TGTGCCAGCAGCGTAGGGCCAGGGGGCGGGGAAAAACTGTTTTTT. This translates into CASSVGPGGGEKLFF.

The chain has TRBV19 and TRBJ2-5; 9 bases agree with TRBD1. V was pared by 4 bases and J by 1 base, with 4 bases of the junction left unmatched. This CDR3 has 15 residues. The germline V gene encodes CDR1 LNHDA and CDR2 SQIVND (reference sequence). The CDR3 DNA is TGTGCCAGTAGTACGGACAGGGGACTCCAAGAGACCCAGTACTTC. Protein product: CASSTDRGLQETQYF.

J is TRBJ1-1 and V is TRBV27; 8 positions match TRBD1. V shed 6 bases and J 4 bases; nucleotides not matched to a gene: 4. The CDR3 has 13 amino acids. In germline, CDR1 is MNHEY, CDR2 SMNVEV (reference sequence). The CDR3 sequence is CASSPGGVTEAFF. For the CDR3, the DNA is TGTGCCAGCAGCCCAGGGGGCGTCACTGAAGCTTTCTTT.

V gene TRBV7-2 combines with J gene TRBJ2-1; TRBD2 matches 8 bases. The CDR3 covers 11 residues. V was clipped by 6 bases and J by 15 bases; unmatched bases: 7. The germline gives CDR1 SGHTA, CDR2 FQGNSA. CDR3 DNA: TGTGCCAGCAGTACTCCGGGACTAGTGTTCTTC. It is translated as CASSTPGLVFF.

The CDR3 reads CASSPDRRHEQYF. The CDR3 bases are TGTGCCAGCAGCCCGGACAGGCGCCACGAGCAGTACTTC. V is TRBV5-6 and J is TRBJ2-7; 7 bases fit TRBD1. Germline V lookup: CDR1 SGHDT, CDR2 YYEEEE. The CDR3 length is 13 residues. Trimming took 4 bases from V and 5 from J; bases not matched to a gene: 6.

For the CDR3, the DNA is TGTGCCAGCAGTTCCGGGAGAGGGAACGGCTACACCTTC. Translation gives CASSSGRGNGYTF. The chain joins TRBV6-5 to TRBJ1-2, with no clear D. The germline V and J ends were trimmed by 4 bases and 8 bases, with 14 bases remaining between them. This CDR3 region has 13 residues. In germline, CDR1 is MNHEY, CDR2 SVGAGI.

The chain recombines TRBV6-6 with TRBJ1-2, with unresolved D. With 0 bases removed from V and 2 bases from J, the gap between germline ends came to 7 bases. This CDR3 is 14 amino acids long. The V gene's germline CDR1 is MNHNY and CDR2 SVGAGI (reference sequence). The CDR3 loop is CASSYSGGNYGYTF. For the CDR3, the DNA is TGTGCCAGCAGTTACTCGGGCGGGAACTATGGCTACACCTTC.

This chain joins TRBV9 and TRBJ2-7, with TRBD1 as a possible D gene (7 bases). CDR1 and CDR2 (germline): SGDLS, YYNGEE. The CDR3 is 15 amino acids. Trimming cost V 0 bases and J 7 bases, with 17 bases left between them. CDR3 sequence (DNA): TGTGCCAGCAGCGTAGTCGGAGGGGGCTCGGGGGAGCAGTACTTC. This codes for CASSVVGGGSGEQYF. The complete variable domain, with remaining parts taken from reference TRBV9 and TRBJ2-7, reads DSGVTQTPKHLITATGQRVTLRCSPRSGDLSVYWYQQSLDQGLQFLIQYYNGEERAKGNILERFSAQQFPDLHSELNLSSLELGDSALYFCASSVVGGGSGEQYFGPGTRLTVT.

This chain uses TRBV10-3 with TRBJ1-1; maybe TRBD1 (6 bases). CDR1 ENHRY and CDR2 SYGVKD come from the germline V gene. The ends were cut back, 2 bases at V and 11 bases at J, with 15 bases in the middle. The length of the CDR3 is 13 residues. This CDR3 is CAISEMARGPAFF. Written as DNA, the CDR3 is TGTGCCATCAGTGAGATGGCCAGGGGCCCGGCTTTCTTT.

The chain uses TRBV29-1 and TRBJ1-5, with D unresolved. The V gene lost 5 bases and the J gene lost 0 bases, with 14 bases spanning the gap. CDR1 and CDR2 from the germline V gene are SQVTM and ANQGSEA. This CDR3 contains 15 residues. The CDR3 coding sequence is TGCAGCGTTTCTGGACTATCAGGTAGCAATCAGCCCCAGCATTTT. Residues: CSVSGLSGSNQPQHF.

The CDR3 bases are TGCGCCAGCAGCCCCGTAACTAGCGGAGCCGCCCCCTCCCAAGAGACCCAGTACTTC. Translation gives CASSPVTSGAAPSQETQYF. The rearrangement joins TRBV4-1 to TRBJ2-5; 8 bases are shared with TRBD2. CDR1 is MGHRA and CDR2 is YSYEKL in the germline V gene. The trim removed 4 bases at V and 1 base at J, leaving 17 bases unmatched. This CDR3 contains 19 residues.

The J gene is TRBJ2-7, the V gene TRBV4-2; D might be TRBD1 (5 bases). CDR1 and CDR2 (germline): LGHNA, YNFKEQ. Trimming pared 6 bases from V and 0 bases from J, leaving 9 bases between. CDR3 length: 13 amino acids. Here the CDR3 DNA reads TGTGCCAGCAGTTCGACAGACTCCTACGAGCAGTACTTC. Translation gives CASSSTDSYEQYF.

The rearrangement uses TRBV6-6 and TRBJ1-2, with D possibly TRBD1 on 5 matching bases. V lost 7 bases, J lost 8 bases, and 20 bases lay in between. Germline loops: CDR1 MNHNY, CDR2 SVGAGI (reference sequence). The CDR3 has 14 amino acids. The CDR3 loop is CASITAQGVGGYTF. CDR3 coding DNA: TGTGCCAGCATTACAGCCCAGGGTGTAGGGGGCTACACCTTC.

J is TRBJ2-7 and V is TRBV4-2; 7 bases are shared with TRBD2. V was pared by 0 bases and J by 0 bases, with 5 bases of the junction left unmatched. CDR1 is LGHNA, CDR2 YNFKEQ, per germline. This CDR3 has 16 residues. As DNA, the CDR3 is TGTGCCAGCAGCCAAGAGGTGCGGGAGTTCTCCTACGAGCAGTACTTC. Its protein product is CASSQEVREFSYEQYF.

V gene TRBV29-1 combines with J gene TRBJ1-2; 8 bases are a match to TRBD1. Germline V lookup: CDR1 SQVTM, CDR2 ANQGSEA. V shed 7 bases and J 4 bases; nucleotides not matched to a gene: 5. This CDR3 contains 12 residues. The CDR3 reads CSADRALYGYTF. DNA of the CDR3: TGCAGCGCGGACAGGGCCCTCTATGGCTACACCTTC.

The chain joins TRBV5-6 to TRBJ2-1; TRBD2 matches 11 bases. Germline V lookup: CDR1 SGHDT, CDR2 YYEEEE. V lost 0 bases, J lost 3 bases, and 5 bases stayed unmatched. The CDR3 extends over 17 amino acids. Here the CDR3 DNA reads TGTGCCAGCAGCTTGGGTTTAGCGGGAGGGGACTACAATGAGCAGTTCTTC. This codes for CASSLGLAGGDYNEQFF.